Below are 5 T cell receptor beta chains sequenced from a single sample in a study of shared clonotypes between healthy human individuals. TCRdb's table, derived via immunoSEQ multiplex PCR, lists solely in-frame clones and lacks some. The repertoire includes 2,500,000 or so clones, roughly 93% of them detected once, and roughly 0.36% sits in the top ten. Sequencing was performed on naive CD4+ T cells from PBMCs. This sample's subset: CD45RA+ positively selected. These receptors originate from a man aged 18 to 29 in good health. Some clones in this sample may be carry-over from other donors' samples.

V and J are TRBV19 and TRBJ1-5; possible D gene TRBD1, 6 bases. Germline V gives CDR1 LNHDA, CDR2 SQIVND (reference sequence). The CDR3 is made up of 16 amino acids. Trimming removed 5 bases at V and 4 bases at J, with 18 bases between. For the CDR3, the DNA is TGTGCCAGTAGTGAAACCCGGGACACCAAGAATCAGCCCCAGCATTTT. Translation gives CASSETRDTKNQPQHF. The whole variable domain, remainder taken from reference TRBV19 and TRBJ1-5, is DGGITQSPKYLFRKEGQNVTLSCEQNLNHDAMYWYRQDPGQGLRLIYYSQIVNDFQKGDIAEGYSVSREKKESFPLTVTSAQKNPTAFYLCASSETRDTKNQPQHFGDGTRLSIL.

The gene calls are TRBV5-1 and TRBJ2-7, with 8 bases identical to TRBD1. Looked up from germline, CDR1 is SGHRS and CDR2 is YFSETQ. CDR3 size: 15 residues. J lost 2 bases, V lost 0 bases, and 4 bases had no gene match. The CDR3 region is CASSLVGTGPYEQYF. Here the CDR3 DNA reads TGCGCCAGCAGCTTGGTTGGGACAGGCCCCTACGAGCAGTACTTC.

This clone was seen a single time. The chain has TRBV6-1 and TRBJ2-1, with TRBD1 matching 9 bases. V trimming: 10 bases; J trimming: 8 bases; junction bases outside the gene matches: 9. Germline V gives CDR1 MNHNS, CDR2 SASEGT. CDR3 size: 13 residues. The CDR3 sequence is CATRDRVNYEQFF. The CDR3 nucleotides read TGTGCCACCCGGGACAGGGTTAACTATGAGCAGTTCTTC.

The chain carries TRBV10-1 and TRBJ1-3; D not certain. This CDR3 comprises 17 residues. V was trimmed by 10 bases and J by 4 bases, leaving 26 bases between them. Germline V gene sequence: CDR1 WNHNN, CDR2 SYGVQD (reference sequence). The CDR3 DNA reads TGCGCCACCCCAGGTACAGCAACCCCGAGGAACGGAAACACCATATATTTT. Protein product: CATPGTATPRNGNTIYF.

The chain couples TRBV19 to TRBJ2-1, with TRBD2 matching 9 bases. With 5 bases clipped from V and 8 bases from J, the junction kept 13 bases outside the gene matches. The CDR3 is 16 amino acids. Germline lookup yields CDR1 LNHDA and CDR2 SQIVND (reference sequence). This CDR3 is CASSSRGSGSVYEQFF. The CDR3 DNA sequence: TGTGCCAGTAGTTCGCGGGGTAGCGGGAGTGTCTATGAGCAGTTCTTC.